This entry concerns a single TCR beta chain. The sample belongs to a study of blood T cell repertoires in COVID-19. Across the study: COVID-19 samples, acute and convalescent, were from the United States, Italy and Spain. In each case, the material was cDNA or gDNA derived from T cells, B-cell-depleted T cells, or PBMCs.

Germline CDR1 and CDR2: SGHVS and FNYEAQ. The CDR3 runs to 14 residues. The ends lost 4 bases at V and 7 bases at J; junction bases unmatched: 4. Per the original methods: How many nucleated cells were present was estimated from reference gene primer amplification. Here immunoSEQ multiplex PCR was the method, and the copy in TCRdb shows in-frame clones only, minus some. V and J calls plus clone size are reproduced from that table; the DNA served to infer D and trimming. The sample has 400,000 or so clones, around 84% seen once. Sequencing was carried out using peripheral blood. The chain combines TRBV7-6 with TRBJ1-4; 9 nucleotides line up with TRBD1. The origin of this receptor is a human donor in a cohort sampled during active COVID-19. CDR3 DNA sequence: TGTGCCAGCAGCTGGGGACAGGGAGGTGAAAAACTGTTTTTT. It is translated as CASSWGQGGEKLFF.